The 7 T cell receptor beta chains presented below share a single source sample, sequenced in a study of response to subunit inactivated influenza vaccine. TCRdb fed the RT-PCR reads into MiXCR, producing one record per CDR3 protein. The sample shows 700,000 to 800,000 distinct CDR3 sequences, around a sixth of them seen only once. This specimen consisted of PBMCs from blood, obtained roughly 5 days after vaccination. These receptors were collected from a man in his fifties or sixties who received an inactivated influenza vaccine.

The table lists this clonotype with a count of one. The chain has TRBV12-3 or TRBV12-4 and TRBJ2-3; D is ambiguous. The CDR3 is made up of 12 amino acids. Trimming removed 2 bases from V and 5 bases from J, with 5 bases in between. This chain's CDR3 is CASSLLIDTQYF. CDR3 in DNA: TGTGCCAGCAGTTTACTGATAGATACGCAGTATTTT.

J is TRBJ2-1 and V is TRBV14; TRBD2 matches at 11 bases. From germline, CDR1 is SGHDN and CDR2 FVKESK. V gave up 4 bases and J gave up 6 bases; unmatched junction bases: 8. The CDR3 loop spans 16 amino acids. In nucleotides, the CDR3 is TGTGCCAGCAGCCGCGCCGGGACTAGCGGATTCAATGAGCAGTTCTTC. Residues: CASSRAGTSGFNEQFF.

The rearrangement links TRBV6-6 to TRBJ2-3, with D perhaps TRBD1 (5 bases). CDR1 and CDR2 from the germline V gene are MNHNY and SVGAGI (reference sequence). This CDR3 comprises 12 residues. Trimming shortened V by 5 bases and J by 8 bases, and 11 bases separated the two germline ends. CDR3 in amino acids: CASSPERGTQYF. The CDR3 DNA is TGTGCCAGCAGTCCCGAAAGGGGTACGCAGTATTTT.

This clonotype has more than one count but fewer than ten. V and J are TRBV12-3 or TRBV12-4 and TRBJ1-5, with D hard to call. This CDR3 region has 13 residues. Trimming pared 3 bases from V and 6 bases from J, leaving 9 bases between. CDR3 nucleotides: TGTGCCAGCAGTTTTGCGGGTTTTCAGCCCCAGCATTTT. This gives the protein CASSFAGFQPQHF.

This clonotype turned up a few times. This CDR3 is CASSLAPTVNTEAFF. CDR3 nucleotides: TGTGCCAGCAGCTTAGCTCCGACAGTGAACACTGAAGCTTTCTTT. The chain is built from TRBV7-2 and TRBJ1-1; D is possibly TRBD1 (5 bases). The CDR3 covers 15 residues. CDR1 is SGHTA, CDR2 FQGNSA, per germline. The germline V and J ends were trimmed by 0 bases and 0 bases, with 8 bases remaining between them.

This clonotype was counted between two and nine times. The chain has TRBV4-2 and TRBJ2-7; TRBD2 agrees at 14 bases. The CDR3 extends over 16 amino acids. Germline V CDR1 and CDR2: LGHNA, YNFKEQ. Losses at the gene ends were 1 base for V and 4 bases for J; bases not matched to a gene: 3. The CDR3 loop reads CASSQGGLAGVYEQYF. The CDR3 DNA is TGTGCCAGCAGCCAAGGGGGACTAGCGGGAGTGTACGAGCAGTACTTC.

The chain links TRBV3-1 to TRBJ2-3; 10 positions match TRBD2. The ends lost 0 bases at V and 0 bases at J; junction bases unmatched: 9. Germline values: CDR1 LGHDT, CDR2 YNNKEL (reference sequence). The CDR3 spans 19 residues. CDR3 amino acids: CASSQEGVAGGSSTDTQYF. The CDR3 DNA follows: TGTGCCAGCAGCCAAGAAGGGGTAGCGGGGGGTTCTAGCACAGATACGCAGTATTTT.